This T cell receptor beta chain is drawn from a study of T cell responses to AZD1222 COVID-19 vaccine. Overall study: It was second doses at about 4 or about 12 weeks that were pooled. Study results and limitations: A mostly white British donor set with more females was recruited, and clonal diversity was possibly underestimated.

This CDR3 has 13 amino acids. Trimming took 2 bases from V and 6 from J, leaving 10 bases between them. The germline V gene encodes CDR1 SGDLS and CDR2 YYNGEE. About this clone itself: Its antigen remains unidentified.

Sequencing was performed with immunoSEQ multiplex PCR; in TCRdb, only in-frame clones are kept and a portion is missing. The table has around 100,000 clones, less than 90% seen once. This sequence joins TRBV9 and TRBJ2-3; the D is unclear. The sequence derives from an adult in good health. The sample was peripheral blood, taken on day 0 of AZD1222 vaccination. CDR3 amino acids: CASSVRSGDTQYF. The CDR3 DNA follows: TGTGCCAGCAGCGTCAGAAGTGGGGATACGCAGTATTTT.